The following is a T cell receptor beta chain sequence with its context. CDR3 length equals 17 residues. Germline loops: CDR1 MNHEY, CDR2 SVGAGI. The V segment lost 0 bases and the J segment 3 bases; nucleotides outside the gene matches: 9. TCRdb processed the RT-PCR reads anew with MiXCR; each CDR3 protein has one entry. This table holds fewer than 700,000 distinct CDR3 sequences, over 10% found once. The source of the sample is a study of response to subunit inactivated influenza vaccine. This sequence originates from a man aged 45-65 years who received an inactivated influenza vaccine. The gene calls are TRBV6-5 and TRBJ2-3; TRBD2 agrees at 7 bases. Sequenced here: PBMCs from blood, sampled 40 to 50 days after vaccination. The CDR3 here is CASSYSNFGLVTDTQYF. The CDR3 coding sequence is TGTGCCAGCAGTTACTCGAATTTTGGACTAGTGACAGATACGCAGTATTTT.